The 19 T cell receptor beta chains below come from one sample, sequenced in a study of blood T cell repertoires in COVID-19. Clones were read by immunoSEQ multiplex PCR, and TCRdb kept only the in-frame ones, dropping some. The data show some 40,000 clones, approximately 90% seen once. Specimen: peripheral blood. The receptors shown here come from a human donor in a cohort sampled during active COVID-19.

This clone came up once. V is TRBV9 and J is TRBJ1-4, with 9 bases fitting TRBD1. This CDR3 is 14 amino acids long. Germline values: CDR1 SGDLS, CDR2 YYNGEE. J gave up 7 bases and V 2 bases, and 3 bases lay outside the gene matches. The CDR3 DNA reads as TGTGCCAGCAGCGTCGGGACAGGGATTGAAAAACTGTTTTTT. Translated: CASSVGTGIEKLFF.

The rearrangement joins TRBV3-1 (or the pseudogene TRBV3-2) to TRBJ2-6; 9 bases map to TRBD2. The CDR3 totals 20 residues. J lost 5 bases, V lost 0 bases, and 14 bases had no gene match. Germline CDR1 reads LGHDT; CDR2 reads YNNKEL (reference sequence). The DNA of the CDR3 is TGTGCCAGCAGCCAAGATCTGGGAGGAGAAGCGGGGGGTAGGGCCAACGTCCTGACTTTC. Amino acid sequence: CASSQDLGGEAGGRANVLTF.

The CDR3: CASSLNIRGGYGYTF. In nucleotides, the CDR3 is TGCGCCAGCAGCTTGAATATTAGGGGGGGCTATGGCTACACCTTC. The chain combines TRBV5-1 with TRBJ1-2; maybe TRBD1 (6 bases). Germline V lookup: CDR1 SGHRS, CDR2 YFSETQ. The CDR3 sequence is 15 residues long. Between the trimmed V and J ends, which lost 1 base and 4 bases, there was a span of 14 bases.

This chain links TRBV20-1 with TRBJ2-2, with D hard to call. There are 11 residues in the CDR3. Germline V lookup: CDR1 DFQATT, CDR2 SNEGSKA (reference sequence). V gave up 5 bases and J gave up 8 bases, with 9 bases separating them. The chain's CDR3 is CSAERLGELFF. CDR3 sequence (DNA): TGCAGTGCTGAGAGGCTAGGGGAGCTGTTTTTT.

This clone was seen once. The V call is TRBV6-8, the J call TRBJ2-7; a weak D match, TRBD1 (6 bases). V lost 7 bases, J lost 4 bases, and 17 bases lay in between. The CDR3 length is 14 residues. Germline V gene lookup returns CDR1 MNHGY and CDR2 SAAAGT. In DNA, the CDR3 is TGTGCCAGCAATATGACAGGTACTACATACGAGCAGTACTTC. Protein product: CASNMTGTTYEQYF.

The gene calls are TRBV29-1 and TRBJ2-7, with a tentative D call TRBD1 (6 bases). V lost 2 bases to trimming and J lost 4 bases, with 12 bases between them. This CDR3 comprises 13 residues. Germline V gene data show CDR1 as SQVTM and CDR2 as ANQGSEA. The DNA for the CDR3 is TGCAGCGTTGAAACAGGGCGAAGGTACGAGCAGTACTTC. It specifies CSVETGRRYEQYF.

This chain connects TRBV7-2 to TRBJ2-1; a weak D match, TRBD1 (6 bases). The germline V gene has CDR1 SGHTA and CDR2 FQGNSA. Trimming removed 1 base at V and 3 bases at J, with 10 bases between. The CDR3 runs 15 residues. CDR3 nucleotides: TGTGCCAGCAGCTTAGGAGGGACATACTACAATGAGCAGTTCTTC. Translation gives CASSLGGTYYNEQFF.

The chain is built from TRBV24-1 and TRBJ2-3; 10 positions match TRBD1. CDR1 and CDR2 (germline): KGHDR, SFDVKD. The CDR3 has 15 residues. With 7 bases clipped from V and 4 bases from J, the junction kept 7 bases outside the gene matches. The CDR3 loop reads CATSAGTGVPDTQYF. CDR3 DNA sequence: TGTGCCACCAGCGCCGGGACAGGGGTTCCAGATACGCAGTATTTT.

The rearrangement links TRBV7-9 to TRBJ2-7; possible D gene TRBD2, 5 bases. V dropped 5 bases and J dropped 4 bases, with 9 bases sitting between them. The CDR3 is made up of 12 amino acids. Per germline, CDR1 SEHNR and CDR2 FQNEAQ (reference sequence). CDR3 loop: CASSPPGYEQYF. The CDR3 region has the DNA TGTGCCAGCAGCCCTCCGGGGTACGAGCAGTACTTC.

The chain employs TRBV19 and TRBJ2-6; 7 nucleotides agree with TRBD1. J lost 0 bases, V lost 3 bases, and 17 bases had no gene match. CDR3 size: 21 residues. Germline loops: CDR1 LNHDA, CDR2 SQIVND (reference sequence). CDR3 nucleotides: TGTGCCAGTAGTATGTATGGCGAGGGGGCCTACCCCCTCTCTGGGGCCAACGTCCTGACTTTC. It specifies CASSMYGEGAYPLSGANVLTF.

The V and J genes are TRBV6-1 and TRBJ1-3; D might be TRBD1 (6 bases). V was clipped by 2 bases and J by 4 bases, with 15 bases between them. Germline CDR1 MNHNS, CDR2 SASEGT. The CDR3 has 16 amino acids. CDR3 sequence: CASSESWGLTGNTIYF. In DNA, the CDR3 is TGTGCCAGCAGTGAATCTTGGGGGCTAACAGGAAACACCATATATTTT.

The chain couples TRBV5-6 to TRBJ1-5, with D perhaps matching TRBD1 (6 bases). Trimming pared 0 bases from V and 5 bases from J, leaving 6 bases between. The CDR3 has 13 amino acids. Germline loops: CDR1 SGHDT, CDR2 YYEEEE. CDR3 loop: CASSLAGDQPQHF. The CDR3 DNA reads as TGTGCCAGCAGCTTGGCAGGGGATCAGCCCCAGCATTTT.

V gene TRBV19 combines with J gene TRBJ1-1, with a weak D call TRBD1 (5 bases). Germline V lookup: CDR1 LNHDA, CDR2 SQIVND (reference sequence). The CDR3 runs 12 residues. V lost 7 bases, J lost 6 bases, and 12 bases lay in between. CDR3 DNA: TGTGCCAGTAAGGGGTTCGCGTCTGAAGCTTTCTTT. Residues: CASKGFASEAFF.

V gene TRBV5-4 combines with J gene TRBJ1-1, with 7 nucleotides matching TRBD1. Germline loops: CDR1 SGHNT, CDR2 YYREEE (reference sequence). The trim removed 3 bases at V and 5 bases at J, leaving 7 bases unmatched. The CDR3 consists of 14 residues. CDR3 in amino acids: CASSWDSLGTEAFF. As DNA, the CDR3 is TGTGCCAGCAGCTGGGACAGTTTGGGGACTGAAGCTTTCTTT.

The rearrangement uses TRBV7-8 and TRBJ1-2; 9 bases map to TRBD1. There are 14 residues in the CDR3. V shed 4 bases, J shed 3 bases, and the junction held 3 bases outside the gene matches. CDR1 and CDR2 from the germline V gene are SGHVS and FQNEAQ. CDR3 residues: CASSSGQGHYGYTF. The CDR3 DNA sequence: TGTGCCAGCAGCTCGGGACAGGGTCACTATGGCTACACCTTC.

The rearrangement uses TRBV5-1 and TRBJ1-2; TRBD1 is a possible D gene (5 bases). Germline assignment: CDR1 SGHRS and CDR2 YFSETQ. V shed 0 bases and J shed 5 bases, with 11 bases lying between them. The CDR3 length is 14 residues. CDR3 amino acids: CASSLGQGHYGYTF. The CDR3 DNA reads as TGCGCCAGCAGCTTGGGCCAGGGCCATTATGGCTACACCTTC.

The gene calls are TRBV5-4 and TRBJ1-2; D is possibly TRBD1 (6 bases). The CDR3 contains 15 residues. Germline V gene lookup returns CDR1 SGHNT and CDR2 YYREEE (reference sequence). Trimming cost V 3 bases and J 1 base, with 13 bases left between them. CDR3 bases: TGTGCCAGCAGCTGGCCAGGGGTCGGTAACTATGGCTACACCTTC. As protein: CASSWPGVGNYGYTF.

The chain recombines TRBV28 with TRBJ1-2; 8 bases match TRBD1. The ends lost 6 bases at V and 7 bases at J; junction bases unmatched: 10. The length of the CDR3 is 14 residues. In germline, CDR1 is MDHEN, CDR2 SYDVKM. CDR3 loop: CASSPRTGRAGYTF. CDR3 coding DNA: TGTGCCAGCAGCCCCCGGACAGGGCGGGCTGGCTACACCTTC.

This chain connects TRBV7-9 to TRBJ2-1; D perhaps matches TRBD1 (6 bases). Looked up from germline, CDR1 is SEHNR and CDR2 is FQNEAQ (reference sequence). The CDR3 covers 16 residues. Trimming removed 5 bases from V and 4 bases from J, with 18 bases in between. CDR3 DNA: TGTGCCAGCAGCCCCAGGGGTCAGGTGAGGTACAATGAGCAGTTCTTC. Translating gives CASSPRGQVRYNEQFF.